The subject of this entry is one TCR beta chain. Its antigen is not identified. Naive CD4+ cells were CD45RA-selected; the remaining cells were memory. This record comes from a study of shared clonotypes between healthy human individuals. General study results and limits: Depth was large, yet rarefaction showed that sorted-subset sequencing was incomplete.

Profiled with immunoSEQ multiplex PCR; TCRdb holds only in-frame clones, not every one. This table holds about 1.5 million clones, roughly 98% found once. The V gene lost 6 bases and the J gene lost 7 bases, with 19 bases spanning the gap. From germline, CDR1 is MDHEN and CDR2 SYDVKM. CDR3 size: 15 residues. V gene TRBV28 combines with J gene TRBJ1-5; possible D gene TRBD1, 5 bases. The sample was naive CD4+ T cells sorted from blood. Subset reported: CD45RA+ positively selected. This clonotype was sampled from a man aged 25 to 40 in good health. The CDR3 DNA is TGTGCCAGCAGACGTAATCAGGGCGGGCCCCAGCCCCAGCATTTT. Protein sequence: CASRRNQGGPQPQHF. The variable domain in full, with the rest retrieved from reference TRBV28 and TRBJ1-5, is DVKVTQSSRYLVKRTGEKVFLECVQDMDHENMFWYRQDPGLGLRLIYFSYDVKMKEKGDIPEGYSVSREKKERFSLILESASTNQTSMYLCASRRNQGGPQPQHFGDGTRLSIL.